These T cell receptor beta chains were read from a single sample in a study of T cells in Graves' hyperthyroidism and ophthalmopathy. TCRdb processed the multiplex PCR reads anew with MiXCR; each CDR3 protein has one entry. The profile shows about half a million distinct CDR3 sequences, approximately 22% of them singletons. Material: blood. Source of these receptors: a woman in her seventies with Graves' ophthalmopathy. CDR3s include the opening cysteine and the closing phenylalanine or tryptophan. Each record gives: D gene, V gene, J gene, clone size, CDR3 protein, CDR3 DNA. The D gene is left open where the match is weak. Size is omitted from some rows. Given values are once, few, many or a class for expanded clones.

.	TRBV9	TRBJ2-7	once	CASSPSGHPSYEQYF	TGTGCCAGCAGCCCCTCGGGACACCCCTCCTACGAGCAGTACTTC
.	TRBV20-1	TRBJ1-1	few	CSARGGGALWGAEAFF	TGCAGTGCTAGAGGGGGGGGGGCCCTCTGGGGCGCTGAAGCTTTCTTT
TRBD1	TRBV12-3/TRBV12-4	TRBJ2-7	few	CASSRGDSHEQYF	TGTGCCAGCAGCCGAGGGGACAGCCACGAGCAGTACTTC
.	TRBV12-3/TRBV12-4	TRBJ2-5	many	CASSLSGSQYF	TGTGCCAGCAGTTTATCGGGCAGCCAGTACTTC
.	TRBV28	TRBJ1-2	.	CASSLSVGVLDGYTF	TGTGCCAGCTCCCTTTCCGTGGGGGTTTTAGATGGCTACACCTTC
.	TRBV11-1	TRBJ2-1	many	CASSLALGSPSYNEQFF	TGTGCCAGCAGCTTAGCGCTGGGTTCCCCCTCCTACAATGAGCAGTTCTTC
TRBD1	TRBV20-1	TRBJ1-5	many	CSATRTGRGQPQHF	TGCAGTGCCACCCGGACAGGAAGGGGGCAGCCCCAGCATTTT
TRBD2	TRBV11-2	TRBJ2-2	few	CASSPGRHYTNTGELFF	TGTGCCAGCAGCCCCGGGAGGCATTACACGAACACCGGGGAGCTGTTTTTT
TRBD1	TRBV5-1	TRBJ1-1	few	CASSLNRGLNTEAFF	TGCGCCAGCAGCCTTAACAGGGGCCTGAACACTGAAGCTTTCTTT
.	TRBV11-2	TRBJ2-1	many	CASSFRTANEQFF	TGTGCCAGCAGCTTCCGGACTGCTAATGAGCAGTTCTTC
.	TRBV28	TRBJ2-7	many	CASRAIIGRGSHEQYF	TGTGCCAGCAGAGCTATTATTGGCAGGGGATCCCACGAGCAGTACTTC
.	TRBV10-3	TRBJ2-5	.	CAISKQERETQYF	TGTGCCATCAGTAAACAGGAGCGAGAGACCCAGTACTTC
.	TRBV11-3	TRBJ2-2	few	CASSLAQNTGELFF	TGTGCCAGCAGCTTAGCCCAGAACACCGGGGAGCTGTTTTTT